These T cell receptor beta chains were read from a single sample in a study of cytomegalovirus exposure and HLA in healthy donors. TCRdb's table, derived via immunoSEQ multiplex PCR, lists solely in-frame clones and lacks some. Counted here are approximately 160,000 clones, around 82% occurring once; the ten biggest clones make up 0.38%. The sequencing input was PBMCs. The origin of the receptors is a boy younger than 10 in good health and CMV-seronegative. The CDR3 runs from the conserved cysteine through the conserved F or W. D genes are given only for firm matches. Clone size is not always given. Where it is, it says once, few, many or a class for expanded clones.

>TRBJ1-2|TRBD1|TRBV27|.
CASSLGTGYGYTF
TGTGCCAGCAGTCTAGGGACAGGGTATGGCTACACCTTC
>TRBJ2-5|.|TRBV5-1|few
CASSPGWGEETQYF
TGCGCCAGCAGCCCAGGATGGGGGGAAGAGACCCAGTACTTC
>TRBJ2-6|.|TRBV15|.
CATSQGLFSGANVLTF
TGTGCCACCAGCCAGGGGCTTTTCTCTGGGGCCAACGTCCTGACTTTC
>TRBJ1-1|.|TRBV12-5|.
CASGGQGSEAFF
TGTGCTAGTGGGGGGCAGGGATCTGAAGCTTTCTTT
>TRBJ2-3|TRBD2|TRBV18|.
CASSPLRLAGGKLNTDTQYF
TGTGCCAGCTCACCACTACGACTAGCGGGAGGAAAGTTGAACACAGATACGCAGTATTTT
>TRBJ2-1|TRBD2|TRBV5-1|few
CASSPRGFGLAYEQFF
TGCGCCAGCAGCCCCCGGGGCTTTGGACTAGCATATGAGCAGTTCTTC
>TRBJ2-1|TRBD1|TRBV7-9|.
CASSGGRDRANEQFF
TGTGCCAGCAGTGGGGGCCGGGACAGGGCCAATGAGCAGTTCTTC
>TRBJ2-1|.|TRBV12-5|.
CASGLNPGTPGNEQFF
TGTGCTAGTGGTTTGAACCCCGGGACTCCCGGCAATGAGCAGTTCTTC
>TRBJ2-7|TRBD2|TRBV5-4|.
CASSLAPGRGNEQYF
TGTGCCAGCAGCTTGGCTCCTGGGAGGGGTAACGAGCAGTACTTC
>TRBJ2-3|.|TRBV19|.
CASSLRDTGTQYF
TGTGCCAGTAGTCTCCGGGACACGGGTACGCAGTATTTT
>TRBJ2-2|TRBD2|TRBV12-5|.
CASGLGLAGYEHRELFF
TGTGCTAGTGGTTTGGGACTAGCGGGGTACGAACACCGGGAGCTGTTTTTT
>TRBJ1-1|.|TRBV7-9|once
CASSFGSSVTEAFF
TGTGCCAGCAGCTTTGGTAGTTCGGTCACTGAAGCTTTCTTT
>TRBJ1-4|.|TRBV6-5|.
CASSTQGQEKLFF
TGTGCCAGCAGTACCCAGGGGCAGGAAAAACTGTTTTTT
>TRBJ1-2|TRBD1|TRBV4-1|.
CASRRTGNYGYTF
TGCGCCAGCAGAAGGACAGGGAACTATGGCTACACCTTC
>TRBJ1-5|.|TRBV2|once
CASSELRGWSNQPQHF
TGTGCCAGCAGTGAATTAAGGGGATGGAGCAATCAGCCCCAGCATTTT
>TRBJ1-5|.|TRBV5-1|.
CASSLGQTNQPQHF
TGCGCCAGCAGCTTGGGACAGACCAATCAGCCCCAGCATTTT
>TRBJ2-7|TRBD1|TRBV6-5|.
CASSRDRDYEQYF
TGTGCCAGCAGCCGGGACAGGGATTACGAGCAGTACTTC
>TRBJ2-3|.|TRBV28|once
CASSSGADTQYF
TGTGCCAGCAGTTCGGGGGCAGATACGCAGTATTTT
>TRBJ1-2|.|TRBV19|once
CASSIQGWNYGYTF
TGTGCCAGTAGTATCCAGGGGTGGAACTATGGCTACACCTTC
>TRBJ2-1|.|TRBV19|.
CASSKDFYNEQFF
TGTGCCAGTAGTAAGGACTTTTACAATGAGCAGTTCTTC
>TRBJ2-1|TRBD2|TRBV28|.
CASSPNPEGLAGGEQFF
TGTGCCAGCAGCCCCAACCCCGAAGGACTAGCGGGAGGTGAGCAGTTCTTC
>TRBJ2-2|.|TRBV6-4|.
CASSAQAGTGELFF
TGTGCCAGCAGTGCCCAGGCTGGGACCGGGGAGCTGTTTTTT
>TRBJ2-1|TRBD2|TRBV7-9|.
CASSIAGDSYEQFF
TGTGCCAGCAGTATAGCGGGAGATAGCTATGAGCAGTTCTTC
>TRBJ2-1|TRBD2|TRBV4-1|.
CASSQLAVRSYNEQFF
TGCGCCAGCAGCCAACTAGCGGTACGCTCCTACAATGAGCAGTTCTTC
>TRBJ2-3|TRBD2|TRBV5-5|.
CASSPRAGLSTDTQYF
TGTGCCAGCAGCCCTAGAGCGGGGCTTAGCACAGATACGCAGTATTTT
>TRBJ2-7|.|TRBV27|.
CASSLAQGSEQYF
TGTGCCAGCAGCCTGGCTCAGGGTTCCGAGCAGTACTTC